This T cell receptor (beta chain) was sequenced in a study of blood T cell repertoires in COVID-19. Study at large: Sources were T cells, B-cell-depleted T cells, or PBMCs; the material itself was cDNA or gDNA.

This table comes from immunoSEQ multiplex PCR, and its TCRdb copy is limited to in-frame clones, with some not included. The table lists some 160,000 clones, around four fifths of them singletons. The CDR3 runs 17 residues. Germline-derived CDR1 and CDR2 are SGHDT and YYEEEE. V dropped 4 bases and J dropped 8; count of bases not matched to a gene: 17. Seattle patient enrollment occurred during active infection, with longitudinal follow-up thereafter. This receptor was identified in an elderly woman with COVID-19, enrolled during active disease. Sequencing was done on a sample of peripheral blood. The chain has TRBV5-6 and TRBJ2-1, with 8 bases lining up with TRBD2. The CDR3 DNA reads as TGTGCCAGCAGCCCATACCCCTTAGCGGGAATCAGCTATGAGCAGTTCTTC. It codes for CASSPYPLAGISYEQFF.